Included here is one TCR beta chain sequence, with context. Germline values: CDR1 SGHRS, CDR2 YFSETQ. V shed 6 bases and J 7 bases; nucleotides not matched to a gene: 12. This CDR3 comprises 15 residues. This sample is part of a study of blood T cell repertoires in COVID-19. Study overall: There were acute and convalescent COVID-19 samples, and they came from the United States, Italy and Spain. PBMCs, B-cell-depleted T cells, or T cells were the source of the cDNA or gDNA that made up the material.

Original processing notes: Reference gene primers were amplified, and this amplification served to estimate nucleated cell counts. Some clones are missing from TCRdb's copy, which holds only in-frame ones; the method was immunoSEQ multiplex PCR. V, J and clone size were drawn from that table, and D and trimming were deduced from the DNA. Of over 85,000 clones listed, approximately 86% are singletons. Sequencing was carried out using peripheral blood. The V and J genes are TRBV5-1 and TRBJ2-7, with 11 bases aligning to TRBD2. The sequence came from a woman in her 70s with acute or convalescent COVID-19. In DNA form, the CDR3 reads TGCGCCAGCACTTTACTTAGCGGGGGGGCGAAGGAGCAGTACTTC. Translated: CASTLLSGGAKEQYF.